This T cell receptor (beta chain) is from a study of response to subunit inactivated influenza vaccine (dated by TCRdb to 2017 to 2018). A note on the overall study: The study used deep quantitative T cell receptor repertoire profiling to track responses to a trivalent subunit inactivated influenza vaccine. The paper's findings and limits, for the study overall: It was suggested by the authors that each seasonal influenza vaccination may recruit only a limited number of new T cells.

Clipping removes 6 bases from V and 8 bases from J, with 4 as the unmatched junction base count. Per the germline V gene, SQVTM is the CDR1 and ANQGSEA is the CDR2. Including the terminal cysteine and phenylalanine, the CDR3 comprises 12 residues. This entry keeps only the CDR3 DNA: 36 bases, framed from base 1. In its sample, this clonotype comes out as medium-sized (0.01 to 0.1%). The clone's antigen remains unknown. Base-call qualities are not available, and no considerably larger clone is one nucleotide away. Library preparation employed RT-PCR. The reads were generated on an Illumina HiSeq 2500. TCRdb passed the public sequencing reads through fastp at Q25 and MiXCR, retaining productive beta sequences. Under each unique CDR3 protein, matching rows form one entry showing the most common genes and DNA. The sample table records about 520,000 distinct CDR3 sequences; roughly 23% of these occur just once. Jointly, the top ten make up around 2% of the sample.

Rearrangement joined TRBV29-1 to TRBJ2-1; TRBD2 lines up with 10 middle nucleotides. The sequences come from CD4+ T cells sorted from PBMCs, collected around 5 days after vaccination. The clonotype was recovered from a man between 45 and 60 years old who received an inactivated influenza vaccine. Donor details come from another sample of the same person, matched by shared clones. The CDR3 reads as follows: CSVAGTSDEQFF. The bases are TGCAGCGTAGCCGGGACTAGCGATGAGCAGTTCTTC.